The rows below give T cell receptor beta chains drawn from one sample of a study of blood T cells in healthy people across ages. A single record per CDR3 protein comes from TCRdb applying MiXCR to the 5' RACE reads. The sample contains more than 650,000 distinct CDR3 sequences, 20% to 25% of which appear only once. The material sequenced was blood. The receptors were gathered from a man aged 70-80 years in good health. Each CDR3 is given without its conserved first and last residue. Each record gives: CDR3 protein, CDR3 length, J gene, clone size, D gene, V gene. The D gene is left open where the match is weak. Some rows mark clone size as missing; the rest say once, few, many or name a class of expanded clone.

CDR3: ASSFRRRVGDTQY
length: 13
J: TRBJ2-3
size: NA
D: NA
V: TRBV12-3/TRBV12-4

CDR3: ASSSRGTSGKETQY
length: 14
J: TRBJ2-5
size: few
D: TRBD2
V: TRBV7-7

CDR3: ASNGGGTIY
length: 9
J: TRBJ1-3
size: few
D: NA
V: TRBV28

CDR3: ASSPVGLDTDTQY
length: 13
J: TRBJ2-3
size: NA
D: NA
V: TRBV18

CDR3: ASSEIQVLVEQY
length: 12
J: TRBJ2-7
size: few
D: NA
V: TRBV2

CDR3: ASSSQITEYNEQF
length: 13
J: TRBJ2-1
size: NA
D: NA
V: TRBV5-1

CDR3: SAEIADTQY
length: 9
J: TRBJ2-3
size: few
D: NA
V: TRBV20-1

CDR3: ASRTGHVILPNQPQH
length: 15
J: TRBJ1-5
size: NA
D: NA
V: TRBV12-3/TRBV12-4

CDR3: SARLRGGTDTQY
length: 12
J: TRBJ2-3
size: NA
D: NA
V: TRBV20-1

CDR3: SVERDRETEAF
length: 11
J: TRBJ1-1
size: NA
D: TRBD1
V: TRBV29-1

CDR3: ASSLAGVGSSYEQY
length: 14
J: TRBJ2-7
size: NA
D: NA
V: TRBV5-1

CDR3: ASSLALSNPAYEQY
length: 14
J: TRBJ2-7
size: few
D: NA
V: TRBV5-1

CDR3: SATTVAGISYEQY
length: 13
J: NA
size: NA
D: TRBD2
V: TRBV20-1

CDR3: ARSPHLLDTQY
length: 11
J: TRBJ2-3
size: NA
D: NA
V: TRBV7-3

CDR3: ASSSAEGPSYEQY
length: 13
J: TRBJ2-7
size: NA
D: NA
V: TRBV4-1

CDR3: SVAWGSGKLF
length: 10
J: TRBJ1-4
size: few
D: NA
V: TRBV29-1

CDR3: ASSLGGTGSYEQY
length: 13
J: TRBJ2-7
size: NA
D: TRBD1
V: TRBV5-4

CDR3: ASRKGAPTEAF
length: 11
J: TRBJ1-1
size: NA
D: TRBD1
V: TRBV28

CDR3: SANGQGSRPQH
length: 11
J: TRBJ1-5
size: few
D: TRBD1
V: TRBV20-1

CDR3: ASSLAGQAQPQH
length: 12
J: TRBJ1-5
size: NA
D: NA
V: TRBV7-2

CDR3: SAKNLPGPNMNTEAF
length: 15
J: TRBJ1-1
size: few
D: NA
V: TRBV20-1

CDR3: ASSPGLANEKLF
length: 12
J: TRBJ1-4
size: NA
D: NA
V: TRBV12-3/TRBV12-4

CDR3: SARDRLSGSSYNEQF
length: 15
J: TRBJ2-1
size: NA
D: TRBD2
V: TRBV20-1

CDR3: SARGDIEAF
length: 9
J: TRBJ1-1
size: NA
D: NA
V: TRBV20-1

CDR3: ASKPGTPMTKNIRY
length: 14
J: TRBJ2-4
size: few
D: NA
V: TRBV27

CDR3: SVSWGNYGYT
length: 10
J: TRBJ1-2
size: few
D: NA
V: TRBV20-1

CDR3: ASSTNYGYT
length: 9
J: TRBJ1-2
size: many
D: NA
V: TRBV6-1

CDR3: ASSEKIGGYT
length: 10
J: TRBJ1-2
size: few
D: NA
V: TRBV7-9

CDR3: SARDQNLPDTQY
length: 12
J: TRBJ2-3
size: few
D: NA
V: TRBV20-1

CDR3: SAREGTGTDTQY
length: 12
J: TRBJ2-3
size: NA
D: NA
V: TRBV20-1

CDR3: ASSPDNSPLH
length: 10
J: TRBJ1-6
size: few
D: NA
V: TRBV2

CDR3: AIKKGLKAF
length: 9
J: TRBJ1-1
size: NA
D: NA
V: TRBV10-3

CDR3: AISDWGAGYNSPLH
length: 14
J: TRBJ1-6
size: few
D: NA
V: TRBV10-3

CDR3: SVRSGGGNQPQH
length: 12
J: TRBJ1-5
size: NA
D: TRBD1
V: TRBV29-1

CDR3: ASSPDIPRETQY
length: 12
J: TRBJ2-5
size: many
D: NA
V: TRBV28

CDR3: ASSRSLAGGYNEQF
length: 14
J: TRBJ2-1
size: NA
D: TRBD2
V: TRBV12-3/TRBV12-4

CDR3: ASSWDGATNEKLF
length: 13
J: TRBJ1-4
size: many
D: NA
V: TRBV12-3/TRBV12-4

CDR3: SVGLSRGTGELF
length: 12
J: TRBJ2-2
size: NA
D: NA
V: TRBV29-1

CDR3: SAERGRPNQPQH
length: 12
J: TRBJ1-5
size: few
D: NA
V: TRBV20-1

CDR3: SARKSSGGENIQY
length: 13
J: TRBJ2-4
size: few
D: NA
V: TRBV20-1

CDR3: ASSSPSGVNTEAF
length: 13
J: TRBJ1-1
size: few
D: NA
V: TRBV5-6